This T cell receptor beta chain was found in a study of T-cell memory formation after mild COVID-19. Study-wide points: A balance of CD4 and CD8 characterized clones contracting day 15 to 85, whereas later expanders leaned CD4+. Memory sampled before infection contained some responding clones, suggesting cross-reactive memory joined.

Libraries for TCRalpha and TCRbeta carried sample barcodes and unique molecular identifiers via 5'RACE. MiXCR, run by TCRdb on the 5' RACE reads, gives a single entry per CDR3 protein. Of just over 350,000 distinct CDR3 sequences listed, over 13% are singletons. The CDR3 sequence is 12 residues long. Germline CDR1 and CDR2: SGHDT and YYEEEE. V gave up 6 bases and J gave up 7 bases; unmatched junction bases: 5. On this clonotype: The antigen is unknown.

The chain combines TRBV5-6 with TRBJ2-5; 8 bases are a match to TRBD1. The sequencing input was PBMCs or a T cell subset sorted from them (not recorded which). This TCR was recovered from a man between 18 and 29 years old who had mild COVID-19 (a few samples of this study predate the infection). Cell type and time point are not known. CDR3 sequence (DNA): TGTGCCAGCACCCCAGGACAGGGGACCCAGTACTTC. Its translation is CASTPGQGTQYF.